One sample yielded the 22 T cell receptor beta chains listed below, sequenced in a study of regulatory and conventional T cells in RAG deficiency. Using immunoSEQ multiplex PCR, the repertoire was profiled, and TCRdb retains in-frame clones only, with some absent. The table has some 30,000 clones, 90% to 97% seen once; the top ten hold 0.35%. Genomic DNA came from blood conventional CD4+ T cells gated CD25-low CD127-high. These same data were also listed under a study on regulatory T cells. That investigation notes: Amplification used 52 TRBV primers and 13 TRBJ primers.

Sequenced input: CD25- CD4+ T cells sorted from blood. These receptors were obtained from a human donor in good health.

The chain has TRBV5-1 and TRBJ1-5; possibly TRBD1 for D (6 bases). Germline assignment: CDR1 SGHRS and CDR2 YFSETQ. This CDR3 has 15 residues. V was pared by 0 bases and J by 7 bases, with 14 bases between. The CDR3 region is CASSLGSAQGQPQHF. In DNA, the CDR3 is TGCGCCAGCAGCTTGGGGAGTGCACAGGGCCAGCCCCAGCATTTT.

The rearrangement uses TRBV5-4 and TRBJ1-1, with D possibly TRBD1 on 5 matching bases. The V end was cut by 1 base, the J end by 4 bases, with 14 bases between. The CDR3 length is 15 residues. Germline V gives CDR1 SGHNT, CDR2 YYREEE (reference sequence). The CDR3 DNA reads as TGTGCCAGCAGCTTGCAGGCGGGGGGAAGCACTGAAGCTTTCTTT. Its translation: CASSLQAGGSTEAFF.

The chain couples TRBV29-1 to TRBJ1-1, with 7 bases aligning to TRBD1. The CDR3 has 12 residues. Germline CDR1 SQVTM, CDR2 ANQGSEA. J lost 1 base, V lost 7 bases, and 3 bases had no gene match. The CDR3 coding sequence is TGCAGCGCTGGACAGGCGAACACTGAAGCTTTCTTT. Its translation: CSAGQANTEAFF.

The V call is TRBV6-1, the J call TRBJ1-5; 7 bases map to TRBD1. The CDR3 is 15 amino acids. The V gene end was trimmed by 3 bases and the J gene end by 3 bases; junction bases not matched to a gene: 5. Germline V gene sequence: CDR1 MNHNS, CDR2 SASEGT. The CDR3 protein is CASSERTGNNQPQHF. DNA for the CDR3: TGTGCCAGCAGTGAGCGGACAGGAAACAATCAGCCCCAGCATTTT.

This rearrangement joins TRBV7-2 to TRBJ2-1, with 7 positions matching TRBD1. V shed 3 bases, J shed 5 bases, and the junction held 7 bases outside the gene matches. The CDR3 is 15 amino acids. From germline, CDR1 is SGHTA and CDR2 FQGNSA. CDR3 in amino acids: CASSFRQGNHNEQFF. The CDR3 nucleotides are TGTGCCAGCAGCTTTAGACAGGGTAATCACAATGAGCAGTTCTTC.

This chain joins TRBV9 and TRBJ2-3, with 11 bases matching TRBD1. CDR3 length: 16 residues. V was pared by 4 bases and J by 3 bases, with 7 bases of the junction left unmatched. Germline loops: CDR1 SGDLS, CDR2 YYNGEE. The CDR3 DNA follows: TGTGCCAGCAGCCCTCGGACAGGGGGCCTTACAGATACGCAGTATTTT. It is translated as CASSPRTGGLTDTQYF.

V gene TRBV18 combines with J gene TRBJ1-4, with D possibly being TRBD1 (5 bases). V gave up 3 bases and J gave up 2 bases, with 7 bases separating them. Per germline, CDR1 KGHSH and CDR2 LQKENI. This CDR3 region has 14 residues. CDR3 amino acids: CASSPGRTNEKLFF. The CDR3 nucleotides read TGTGCCAGCTCACCGGGGCGTACTAATGAAAAACTGTTTTTT.

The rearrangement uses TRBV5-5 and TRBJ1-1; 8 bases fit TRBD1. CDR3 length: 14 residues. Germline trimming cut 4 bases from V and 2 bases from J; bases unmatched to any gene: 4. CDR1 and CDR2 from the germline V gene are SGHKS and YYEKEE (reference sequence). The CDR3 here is CASSQDRANTEAFF. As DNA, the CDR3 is TGTGCCAGCAGCCAGGACAGGGCTAACACTGAAGCTTTCTTT.

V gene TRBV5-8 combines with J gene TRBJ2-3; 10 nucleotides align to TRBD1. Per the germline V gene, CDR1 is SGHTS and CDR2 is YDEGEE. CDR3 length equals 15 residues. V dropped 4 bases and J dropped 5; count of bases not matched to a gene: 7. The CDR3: CASSPGTGEGDTQYF. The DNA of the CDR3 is TGTGCCAGCAGCCCCGGGACAGGGGAGGGAGATACGCAGTATTTT.

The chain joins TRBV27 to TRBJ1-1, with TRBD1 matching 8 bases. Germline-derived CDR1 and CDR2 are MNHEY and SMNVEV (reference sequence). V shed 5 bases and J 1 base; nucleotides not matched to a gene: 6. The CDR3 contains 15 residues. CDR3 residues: CASSGAGGSNTEAFF. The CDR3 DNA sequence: TGTGCCAGCAGTGGGGCAGGGGGCTCGAACACTGAAGCTTTCTTT.

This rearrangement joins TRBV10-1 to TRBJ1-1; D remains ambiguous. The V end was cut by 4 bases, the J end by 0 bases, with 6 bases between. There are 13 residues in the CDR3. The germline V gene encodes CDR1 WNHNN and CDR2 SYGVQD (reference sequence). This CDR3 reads CASSATLNTEAFF. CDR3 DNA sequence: TGCGCCAGCAGTGCAACATTGAACACTGAAGCTTTCTTT.

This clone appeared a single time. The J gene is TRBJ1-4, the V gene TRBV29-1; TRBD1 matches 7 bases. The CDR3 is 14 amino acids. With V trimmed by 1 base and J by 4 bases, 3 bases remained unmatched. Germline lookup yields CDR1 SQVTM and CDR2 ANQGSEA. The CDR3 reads CSVEGTGHNEKLFF. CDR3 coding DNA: TGCAGCGTTGAAGGGACAGGTCATAATGAAAAACTGTTTTTT.

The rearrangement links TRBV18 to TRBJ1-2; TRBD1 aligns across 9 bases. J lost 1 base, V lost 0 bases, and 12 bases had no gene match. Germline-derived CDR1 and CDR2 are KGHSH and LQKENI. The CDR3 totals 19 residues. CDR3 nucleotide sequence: TGTGCCAGCTCACCACCGAACCCGAAGACAGGGGGAATTAACTATGGCTACACCTTC. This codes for CASSPPNPKTGGINYGYTF.

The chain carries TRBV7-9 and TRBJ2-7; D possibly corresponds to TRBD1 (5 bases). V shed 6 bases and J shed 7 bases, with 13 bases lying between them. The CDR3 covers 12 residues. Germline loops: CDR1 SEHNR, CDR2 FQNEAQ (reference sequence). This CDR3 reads CASSGASWEQYF. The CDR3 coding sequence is TGTGCCAGCAGTGGGGCATCGTGGGAGCAGTACTTC. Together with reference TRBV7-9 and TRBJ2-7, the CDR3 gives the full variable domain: DTGVSQNPRHKITKRGQNVTFRCDPISEHNRLYWYRQTLGQGPEFLTYFQNEAQLEKSRLLSDRFSAERPKGSFSTLEIQRTEQGDSAMYLCASSGASWEQYFGPGTRLTVT.

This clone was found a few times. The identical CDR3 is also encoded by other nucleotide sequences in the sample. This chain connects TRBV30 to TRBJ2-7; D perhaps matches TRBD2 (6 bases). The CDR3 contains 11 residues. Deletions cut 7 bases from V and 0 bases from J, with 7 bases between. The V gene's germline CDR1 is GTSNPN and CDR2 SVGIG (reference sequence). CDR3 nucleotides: TGTGCCTCGGGACTCTCCTACGAGCAGTACTTC. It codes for CASGLSYEQYF.

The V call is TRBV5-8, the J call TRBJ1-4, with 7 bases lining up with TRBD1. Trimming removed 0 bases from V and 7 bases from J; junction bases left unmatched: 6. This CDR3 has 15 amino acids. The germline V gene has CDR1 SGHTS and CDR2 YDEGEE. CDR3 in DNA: TGTGCCAGCAGCTTGGAGGGGGCGAGTCGTGAAAAACTGTTTTTT. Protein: CASSLEGASREKLFF.

Written as DNA, the CDR3 is TGCGCCAGCAGCCAGTCGACAGGGGTTGGCACCATATATTTT. Protein sequence: CASSQSTGVGTIYF. The V call is TRBV4-3, the J call TRBJ1-3, with 8 bases lining up with TRBD1. CDR1 and CDR2 from the germline V gene are LGHNA and YSLEER. The CDR3 consists of 14 residues. V was clipped by 3 bases and J by 9 bases; unmatched bases: 7.

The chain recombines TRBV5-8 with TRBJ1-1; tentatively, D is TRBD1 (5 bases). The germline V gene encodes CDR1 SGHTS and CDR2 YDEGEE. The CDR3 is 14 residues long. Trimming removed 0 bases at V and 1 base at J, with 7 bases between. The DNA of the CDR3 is TGTGCCAGCAGCTTGGGACAGCCGAACACTGAAGCTTTCTTT. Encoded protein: CASSLGQPNTEAFF.

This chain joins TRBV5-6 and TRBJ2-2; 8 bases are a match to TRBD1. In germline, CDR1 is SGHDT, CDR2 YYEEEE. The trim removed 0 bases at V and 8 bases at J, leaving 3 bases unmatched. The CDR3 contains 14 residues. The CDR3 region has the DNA TGTGCCAGCAGCTTGGACAGGGGGACTGGGGAGCTGTTTTTT. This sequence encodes CASSLDRGTGELFF.

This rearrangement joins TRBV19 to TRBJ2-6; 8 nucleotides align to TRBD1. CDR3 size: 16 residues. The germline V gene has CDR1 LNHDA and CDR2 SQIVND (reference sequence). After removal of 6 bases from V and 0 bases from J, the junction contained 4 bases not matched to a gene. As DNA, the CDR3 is TGTGCCAGTAGGGCAGGGGGCGGCTCTGGGGCCAACGTCCTGACTTTC. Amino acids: CASRAGGGSGANVLTF.

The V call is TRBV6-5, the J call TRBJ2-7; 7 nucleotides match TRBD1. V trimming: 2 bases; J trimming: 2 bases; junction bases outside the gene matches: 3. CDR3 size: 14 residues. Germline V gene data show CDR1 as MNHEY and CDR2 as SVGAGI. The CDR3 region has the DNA TGTGCCAGCAGTTACAGGGGGCGAGCCTACGAGCAGTACTTC. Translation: CASSYRGRAYEQYF.

Here the CDR3 DNA reads TGTGCCACCCAAGCCCACAGGGAGAATGATGAAAAACTGTTTTTT. Protein: CATQAHRENDEKLFF. The V call is TRBV6-6, the J call TRBJ1-4, with D possibly matching TRBD1 (6 bases). The germline V gene encodes CDR1 MNHNY and CDR2 SVGAGI (reference sequence). V lost 10 bases to trimming and J lost 6 bases, with 21 bases between them. This CDR3 spans 15 amino acids.